The 11 T cell receptor beta chains reported below all come from one sample, sequenced in a study of beta chain features in type 1 diabetes. Study results and limitations: When Type 1 diabetes patients were examined, their TCRB CDR3s proved moderately but significantly shorter in all four CD4+ subsets.

Which antigens these TCRs recognize remains unknown. Sequenced material consisted of expressed TCRB transcripts (all of the isolated RNA was reverse transcribed). Sequencing was performed with immunoSEQ multiplex PCR; in TCRdb, only in-frame clones are kept and a portion is missing. In the table there are over 200,000 clones, roughly a tenth of which are singletons. The material sequenced was naive CD4+ T cells from blood. These receptors all come from a man aged 25 to 40 with type 1 diabetes.

This clone turned up a few times. V gene TRBV2 combines with J gene TRBJ2-5, with D uncertain. The V end lost 5 bases, the J end lost 5 bases, and 12 bases lay between the germline ends. From germline, CDR1 is SNHLY and CDR2 FYNNEI. This CDR3 is 13 amino acids long. Here the CDR3 DNA reads TGTGCCAGCAGTACCCTAGATAAGGAGACCCAGTACTTC. This encodes CASSTLDKETQYF.

In its sample, this clone was seen a few times. The rearrangement joins TRBV6-6 to TRBJ2-2; D unresolved. V was trimmed by 7 bases and J by 3 bases, leaving 6 bases between them. Looked up from germline, CDR1 is MNHNY and CDR2 is SVGAGI (reference sequence). This CDR3 has 12 amino acids. The CDR3 sequence is CASKSYTGELFF. The CDR3 DNA reads as TGTGCCAGCAAATCTTACACCGGGGAGCTGTTTTTT.

This clone was detected only a few times. The chain uses TRBV28 and TRBJ2-5, with 9 bases identical to TRBD2. Unmatched junction bases numbered 9, after V lost 1 base and J lost 3 bases. CDR3 size: 17 residues. CDR1 and CDR2 (germline): MDHEN, SYDVKM. The CDR3 DNA follows: TGTGCCAGCAGTTTATATGCGGGGGGGTTGGTCAAAGAGACCCAGTACTTC. It yields the protein CASSLYAGGLVKETQYF.

This clone was observed a handful of times. The chain carries TRBV2 and TRBJ1-2; D is unresolved. Per the germline V gene, CDR1 is SNHLY and CDR2 is FYNNEI. Trimming cost V 6 bases and J 4 bases, with 6 bases left between them. The CDR3 has 11 amino acids. CDR3 nucleotides: TGTGCCAGCAGCCCATCCTATGGCTACACCTTC. It is translated as CASSPSYGYTF.

This clone came up a few times. The rearrangement joins TRBV2 to TRBJ2-5; D is perhaps TRBD1 (5 bases). This CDR3 region has 13 residues. Germline lookup yields CDR1 SNHLY and CDR2 FYNNEI. V was trimmed by 4 bases and J by 4 bases, leaving 10 bases between them. The CDR3 region has the DNA TGTGCCAGCAGTGGAACAGGTTTAGAGACCCAGTACTTC. It specifies CASSGTGLETQYF. Full variable domain (rest looked up from reference TRBV2 and TRBJ2-5): EPEVTQTPSHQVTQMGQEVILRCVPISNHLYFYWYRQILGQKVEFLVSFYNNEISEKSEIFDDQFSVERPDGSNFTLKIRSTKLEDSAMYFCASSGTGLETQYFGPGTRLLVL.

This rearrangement joins TRBV6-5 to TRBJ2-3; no firm D call. V was trimmed by 5 bases and J by 6 bases, leaving 15 bases between them. Looked up from germline, CDR1 is MNHEY and CDR2 is SVGAGI. The CDR3 has 14 amino acids. The DNA of the CDR3 is TGTGCCAGCAGTGAAAATGTCAATCAGGATACGCAGTATTTT. This codes for CASSENVNQDTQYF.

This clone was seen only a few times. The rearrangement uses TRBV14 and TRBJ2-3; possible D gene TRBD2, 5 bases. This CDR3 comprises 11 residues. V was clipped by 0 bases and J by 11 bases, with 6 bases between them. The germline V gene encodes CDR1 SGHDN and CDR2 FVKESK. CDR3 amino acids: CASSQEGLQYF. DNA for the CDR3: TGTGCCAGCAGCCAAGAAGGACTGCAGTATTTT.

This clone has more than one count but fewer than ten. The chain employs TRBV28 and TRBJ2-3; TRBD1 is a possible D gene (6 bases). Trimming stripped 5 bases from V and 3 bases from J, with 12 bases between. The CDR3 has 14 amino acids. CDR1 and CDR2 from the germline V gene are MDHEN and SYDVKM. The CDR3: CASSSSGETDTQYF. As DNA, the CDR3 is TGTGCCAGCAGTAGCTCAGGGGAGACAGATACGCAGTATTTT.

This clone was found a few times. The rearrangement links TRBV7-3 to TRBJ1-1; D gene ambiguous. The V gene lost 3 bases and the J gene lost 5 bases, with 10 bases spanning the gap. CDR1 and CDR2 (germline): SGHTA, FQGTGA. The CDR3 totals 13 residues. CDR3 sequence: CASSLLRETEAFF. Written as DNA, the CDR3 is TGTGCCAGCAGCTTGCTCCGGGAAACTGAAGCTTTCTTT.

The gene calls are TRBV4-3 and TRBJ2-4; D is possibly TRBD2 (5 bases). The V end lost 1 base, the J end lost 1 base, and 17 bases lay between the germline ends. CDR3 length: 18 residues. From germline, CDR1 is LGHNA and CDR2 YSLEER. The CDR3 protein is CASSQVKEGRTAKNIQYF. The CDR3 nucleotides read TGCGCCAGCAGCCAAGTCAAAGAGGGTCGGACGGCCAAAAACATTCAGTACTTC.

Details on this clone: Other DNA sequences of this sample code for an identical CDR3. J is TRBJ2-3 and V is TRBV9; tentatively, D is TRBD1 (6 bases). This CDR3 spans 14 amino acids. Germline V gene sequence: CDR1 SGDLS, CDR2 YYNGEE. Trimming left V 0 bases short and J 3 bases short, with 8 bases between. The chain's CDR3 is CASSVGQGTDTQYF. The CDR3 bases are TGTGCCAGCAGCGTAGGGCAGGGGACAGATACGCAGTATTTT.